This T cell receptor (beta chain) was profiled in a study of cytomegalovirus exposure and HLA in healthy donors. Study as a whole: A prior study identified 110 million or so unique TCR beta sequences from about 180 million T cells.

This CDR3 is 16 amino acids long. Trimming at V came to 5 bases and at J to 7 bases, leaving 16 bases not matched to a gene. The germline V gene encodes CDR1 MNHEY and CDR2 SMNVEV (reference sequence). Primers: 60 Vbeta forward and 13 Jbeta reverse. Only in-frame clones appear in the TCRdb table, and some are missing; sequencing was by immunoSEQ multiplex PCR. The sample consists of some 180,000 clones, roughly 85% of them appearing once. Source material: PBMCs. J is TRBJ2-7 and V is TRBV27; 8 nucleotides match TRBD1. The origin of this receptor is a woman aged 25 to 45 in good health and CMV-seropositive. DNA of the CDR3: TGTGCCAGCAGTCCCCCAGGGAGGACAGGGCGCTATGAGCAGTACTTC. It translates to CASSPPGRTGRYEQYF.